A selection of T cell receptor beta chains follows, all from one sample in a study of T cell clonotyping in hematopoietic cell transplantation. Clones were sequenced by immunoSEQ multiplex PCR, and TCRdb holds only the in-frame ones, with some missing. In the table there are 49,000 or so clones, about four fifths of which are singletons. The sample in question was peripheral blood mononuclear cells, obtained before stem cell transplant. Source of these receptors: a man in his sixties with myelodysplastic syndrome. Some clones in this sample may be carry-over from other donors' samples. CDR3s include the opening cysteine and the closing phenylalanine or tryptophan. Each record gives: clone size, D gene, J gene, V gene, CDR3 protein, CDR3 DNA. D genes are given only for firm matches. Clone size is given for some rows only: seen once, a few or many times, or a class if the clone is expanded.

once,TRBD1,TRBJ1-1,TRBV5-1,CASSSVRGRAEAFF,TGCGCCAGCAGCTCAGTCAGGGGGAGGGCTGAAGCTTTCTTT
-,-,TRBJ2-7,TRBV5-1,CASGRQDVYEQYF,TGCGCCAGCGGGAGACAGGATGTCTACGAGCAGTACTTC
-,TRBD1,TRBJ2-5,TRBV6-5,CASSYSGQGFQETQYF,TGTGCCAGCAGTTACTCGGGACAGGGGTTCCAAGAGACCCAGTACTTC
-,TRBD1,TRBJ2-1,TRBV29-1,CSVEGSTGLFF,TGCAGCGTTGAGGGATCGACAGGGTTGTTCTTC
-,-,TRBJ1-1,TRBV18,CASSPGLNTEAFF,TGTGCCAGCTCACCAGGTCTGAACACTGAAGCTTTCTTT
-,-,TRBJ1-1,TRBV7-8,CASSPRWGAGTEAFF,TGTGCCAGCAGCCCTAGATGGGGGGCCGGCACTGAAGCTTTCTTT
-,-,TRBJ2-3,TRBV18,CASSPVKGGVTDTQYF,TGTGCCAGCTCACCAGTTAAAGGGGGGGTCACAGATACGCAGTATTTT
few,TRBD1,TRBJ1-6,TRBV28,CASSSLGQGAVNWALHF,TGTGCCAGCAGTTCTTTGGGACAGGGGGCGGTAAATTGGGCCCTCCACTTT
-,-,TRBJ1-2,TRBV5-1,CASSLVGRNYGYTF,TGCGCCAGCAGCTTGGTAGGGAGGAACTATGGCTACACCTTC
-,-,TRBJ1-5,TRBV5-6,CASSSSLDRSISNQPQHF,TGTGCCAGCAGCTCTTCCTTGGACAGAAGTATTAGCAATCAGCCCCAGCATTTT
few,TRBD1,TRBJ2-7,TRBV19,CASSTSDRGRYEQYF,TGTGCCAGTAGTACCTCGGACAGGGGGAGATACGAGCAGTACTTC
-,-,TRBJ2-7,TRBV29-1,CSVTGLSTYEQYF,TGCAGCGTGACAGGCCTATCAACCTACGAGCAGTACTTC
-,-,TRBJ1-6,TRBV14,CASSQALGGTAPLHF,TGTGCCAGCAGCCAAGCCCTTGGAGGGACCGCACCCCTCCACTTT
-,TRBD1,TRBJ1-5,TRBV28,CASSLPGQGGNQPQHF,TGTGCCAGCAGTTTACCGGGACAGGGTGGGAATCAGCCCCAGCATTTT
-,-,TRBJ2-3,TRBV7-3,CASSLVGGPVDTQYF,TGTGCCAGCAGCTTAGTCGGGGGGCCGGTAGATACGCAGTATTTT
-,TRBD2,TRBJ2-3,TRBV6-6,CASSFRLAGGDTQYF,TGTGCCAGCAGTTTTAGACTAGCGGGGGGAGATACGCAGTATTTT
-,-,TRBJ2-1,TRBV6-1,CASSAGPNNEQFF,TGTGCCAGCAGCGCGGGACCGAACAATGAGCAGTTCTTC
-,-,TRBJ2-2,TRBV7-2,CASSFGGGRGTGELFF,TGTGCCAGCAGCTTCGGGGGGGGCAGGGGGACCGGGGAGCTGTTTTTT
-,-,TRBJ1-4,TRBV7-2,CASSLVGIKTNEKLFF,TGTGCCAGCAGCTTAGTCGGAATCAAGACTAATGAAAAACTGTTTTTT
-,-,TRBJ1-2,TRBV7-9,CASSLQEFYGYTF,TGTGCCAGCAGCTTACAGGAGTTCTATGGCTACACCTTC
-,-,TRBJ1-2,TRBV4-3,CASSRDRDYGYTF,TGCGCCAGCAGCCGGGACCGCGACTATGGCTACACCTTC
-,-,TRBJ2-6,TRBV7-9,CASSFSGKAAGANVLTF,TGTGCCAGCAGCTTTAGTGGAAAAGCTGCTGGGGCCAACGTCCTGACTTTC
-,TRBD1,TRBJ2-1,TRBV5-1,CASSLTGASSYNEQFF,TGCGCCAGCAGCCTGACAGGGGCAAGCTCCTACAATGAGCAGTTCTTC
-,-,TRBJ1-2,TRBV19,CASSTGGNYGYTF,TGTGCCAGTAGCACGGGGGGGAACTATGGCTACACCTTC
-,TRBD2,TRBJ2-1,TRBV7-9,CASSFGTTYNEQFF,TGTGCCAGCAGCTTCGGGACTACCTACAATGAGCAGTTCTTC
-,TRBD1,TRBJ2-7,TRBV28,CASRPTGGFHEQYF,TGTGCCAGCAGGCCGACAGGGGGCTTTCACGAGCAGTACTTC
-,TRBD1,TRBJ2-7,TRBV30,CAWSAGTGNYEQYF,TGTGCCTGGAGTGCCGGGACAGGAAATTACGAGCAGTACTTC
once,-,TRBJ1-2,TRBV5-1,CASRTVIRGGIDGYTF,TGCGCCAGCAGAACTGTTATTAGGGGGGGCATTGATGGCTACACCTTC
-,-,TRBJ2-5,TRBV9,CASSVEPIVETQYF,TGTGCCAGCAGCGTAGAACCGATTGTAGAGACCCAGTACTTC
-,-,TRBJ1-1,TRBV2,CASIRGPPEQTEAFF,TGTGCCAGCATTCGCGGGCCTCCCGAGCAGACTGAAGCTTTCTTT
-,TRBD2,TRBJ2-3,TRBV7-9,CASSPIGLAGNTDTQYF,TGTGCCAGCAGCCCAATAGGACTAGCGGGGAACACAGATACGCAGTATTTT
-,-,TRBJ2-3,TRBV7-3,CASSLVGSLLGTDTQYF,TGTGCCAGCAGCCTCGTCGGGAGTTTGCTTGGCACAGATACGCAGTATTTT
-,-,TRBJ1-3,TRBV7-8,CASSPGGGFGNTIYF,TGTGCCAGCAGCCCCGGGGGGGGCTTTGGAAACACCATATATTTT
-,TRBD1,TRBJ2-7,TRBV10-3,CAISEDRGQRNEQYF,TGTGCCATCAGTGAGGACAGGGGGCAGCGGAACGAGCAGTACTTC
-,-,TRBJ2-3,TRBV29-1,CSGGLENVQYF,TGCAGCGGCGGACTCGAAAACGTGCAGTATTTT
once,TRBD1,TRBJ1-4,TRBV19,CASSTQGKNEKLFF,TGTGCCAGTAGTACACAGGGGAAGAATGAAAAACTGTTTTTT
-,TRBD1,TRBJ1-2,TRBV10-3,CAISPTGYGYTF,TGTGCCATCAGCCCGACAGGGTATGGCTACACCTTC
-,TRBD2,TRBJ2-7,TRBV7-2,CASSSTSGGAKIYEQYF,TGTGCCAGCAGCTCGACTAGCGGGGGGGCCAAGATTTACGAGCAGTACTTC
-,-,TRBJ1-3,TRBV5-1,CASSDGGSGNTIYF,TGCGCCAGCAGTGATGGGGGCTCTGGAAACACCATATATTTT
-,-,TRBJ2-7,TRBV5-8,CASSHYEQYF,TGTGCCAGCAGCCACTACGAGCAGTACTTC